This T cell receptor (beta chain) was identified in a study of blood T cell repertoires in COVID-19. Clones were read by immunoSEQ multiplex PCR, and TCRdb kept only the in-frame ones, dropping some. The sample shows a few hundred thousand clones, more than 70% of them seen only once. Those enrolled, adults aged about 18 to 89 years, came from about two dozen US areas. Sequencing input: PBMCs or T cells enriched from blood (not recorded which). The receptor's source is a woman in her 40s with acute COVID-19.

CDR3 sequence (DNA): TGTGCCAGCAGTTTATTATGGGGCAGCGGGGGGACTGAAGCTTTCTTT. Its protein product is CASSLLWGSGGTEAFF. J is TRBJ1-1 and V is TRBV28; perhaps TRBD1 as D (5 bases). With 1 base removed from V and 5 bases from J, the gap between germline ends came to 17 bases. CDR1 is MDHEN, CDR2 SYDVKM, per germline. This CDR3 is built from 16 residues.